This T cell receptor (beta chain) was sequenced in a study of Ad26.COV2.S vaccination and SARS-CoV-2 variants. TCRdb's copy holds only in-frame clones and misses some; the assay was immunoSEQ multiplex PCR. The sample holds about 450,000 clones, about 88% seen once. This clone was recorded once. Treatment in this sample: roughly 19 received Ad26.COV2.S at low or high dose, single or two shots; roughly five received placebo; per-sample allocation not given. All samples were drawn on day 63, counting from the first vaccine or placebo injection. The receptor's source is a person aged 18-65 years who received the Ad26.COV2.S COVID-19 vaccine or a placebo. Here the sequenced sample was peripheral blood, taken in a trial of Ad26.COV2.S vaccine versus placebo.

The CDR3 spells CASSYSSGANVLTF. CDR3 in DNA: TGTGCCAGCAGTTACTCCTCTGGGGCCAACGTCCTGACTTTC. The chain has TRBV6-2 or TRBV6-3 and TRBJ2-6, with D uncertain. Germline CDR1 reads MNHEY; CDR2 reads SVGEGT. Trimming left V 0 bases short and J 0 bases short, with 0 bases between. The CDR3 is made up of 14 amino acids.